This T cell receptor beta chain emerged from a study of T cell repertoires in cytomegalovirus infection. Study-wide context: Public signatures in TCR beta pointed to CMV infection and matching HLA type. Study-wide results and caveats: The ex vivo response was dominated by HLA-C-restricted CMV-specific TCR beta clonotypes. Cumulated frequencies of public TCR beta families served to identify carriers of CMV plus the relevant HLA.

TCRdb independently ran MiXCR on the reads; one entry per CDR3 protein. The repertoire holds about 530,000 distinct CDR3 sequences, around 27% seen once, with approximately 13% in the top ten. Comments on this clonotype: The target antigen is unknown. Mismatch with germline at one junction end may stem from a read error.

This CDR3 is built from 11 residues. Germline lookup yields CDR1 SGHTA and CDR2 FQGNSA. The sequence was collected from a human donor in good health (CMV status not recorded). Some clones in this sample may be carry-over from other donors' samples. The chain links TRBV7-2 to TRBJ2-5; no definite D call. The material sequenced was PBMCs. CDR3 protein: CASSLVSRFDF. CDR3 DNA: TGTGCCAGCAGCTTAGTCTCCCGATTCGACTTC.